The clone carrying this T cell receptor (beta chain) was observed a few times. This sample stems from a study of blood T cells in healthy people across ages. Germline CDR1 reads SEHNR; CDR2 reads FQNEAQ (reference sequence). The CDR3 loop spans 15 amino acids. Then a second PCR, running roughly 7 to 11 cycles, was carried out with a sample-barcoded 5' primer and a J-beta primer mix. Every cDNA molecule bore a tag from a template-switch adaptor containing 12 random nucleotides. TCRdb called the 5' RACE reads again in MiXCR, with one record for every CDR3 protein. The sample lists around 1,000,000 distinct CDR3 sequences; approximately 25% were seen once. These sequences were also reported in another study, on T cells of mothers and their children.

The receptor comes from a girl aged 2-9 years in good health. The sample was blood. The J gene is TRBJ2-5, the V gene TRBV7-9; 7 bases map to TRBD1. The end of the DNA is better explained by TRBJ2-7, so the J call may be wrong. The CDR3 loop is CASSLMSTGYYEQYF. In DNA form, the CDR3 reads TGTGCCAGCAGCTTAATGTCGACAGGGTACTACGAGCAGTACTTC.